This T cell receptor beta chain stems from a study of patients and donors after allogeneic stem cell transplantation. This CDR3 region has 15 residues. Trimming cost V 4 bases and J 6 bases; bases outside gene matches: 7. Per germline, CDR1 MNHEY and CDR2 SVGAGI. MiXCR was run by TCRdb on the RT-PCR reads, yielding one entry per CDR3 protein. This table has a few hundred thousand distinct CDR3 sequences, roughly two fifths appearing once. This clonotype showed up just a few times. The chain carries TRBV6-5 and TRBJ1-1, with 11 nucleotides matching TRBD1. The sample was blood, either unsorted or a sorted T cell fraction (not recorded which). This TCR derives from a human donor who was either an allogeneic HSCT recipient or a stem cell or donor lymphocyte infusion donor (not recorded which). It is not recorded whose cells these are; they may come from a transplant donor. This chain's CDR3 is CASSWDRGISSEAFF. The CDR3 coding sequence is TGTGCCAGCAGTTGGGACAGGGGGATCTCTTCTGAAGCTTTCTTT.